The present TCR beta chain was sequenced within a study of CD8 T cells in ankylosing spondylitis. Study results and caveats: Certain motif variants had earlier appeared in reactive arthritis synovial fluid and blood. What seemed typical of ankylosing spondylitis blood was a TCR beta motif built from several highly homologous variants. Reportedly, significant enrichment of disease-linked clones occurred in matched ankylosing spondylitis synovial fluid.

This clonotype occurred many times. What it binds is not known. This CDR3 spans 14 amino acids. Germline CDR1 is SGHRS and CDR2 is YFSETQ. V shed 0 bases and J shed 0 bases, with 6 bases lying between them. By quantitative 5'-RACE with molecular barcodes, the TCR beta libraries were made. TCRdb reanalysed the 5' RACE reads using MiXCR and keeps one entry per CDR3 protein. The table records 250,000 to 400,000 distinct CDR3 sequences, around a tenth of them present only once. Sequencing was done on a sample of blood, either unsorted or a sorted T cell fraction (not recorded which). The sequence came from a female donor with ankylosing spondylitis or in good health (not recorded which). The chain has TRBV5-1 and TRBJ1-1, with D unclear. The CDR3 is CASSLEIMNTEAFF. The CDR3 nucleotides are TGCGCCAGCAGCTTGGAGATCATGAACACTGAAGCTTTCTTT.